These 21 T cell receptor beta chains originate from one sample sequenced in a study of blood T cell repertoires in COVID-19. Assay used: immunoSEQ multiplex PCR; TCRdb lists only in-frame clones, some missing. The sample yields approximately 120,000 clones, 90% to 95% seen once. Sequencing input: peripheral blood. These receptors came from a man aged 50 to 59 with COVID-19, enrolled during active disease.

The rearrangement joins TRBV30 to TRBJ2-3; no clear D gene. The ends were cut back, 3 bases at V and 0 bases at J, with 7 bases in the middle. Germline V gene lookup returns CDR1 GTSNPN and CDR2 SVGIG (reference sequence). The CDR3 loop spans 13 amino acids. The CDR3 coding sequence is TGTGCCTGGAGATACAGAAGCACAGATACGCAGTATTTT. Translation: CAWRYRSTDTQYF.

This clone was seen only once. This chain uses TRBV5-4 with TRBJ1-1; maybe TRBD1 (5 bases). Trimming took off 1 base at V and 3 bases at J, with 10 bases between the two ends. There are 14 residues in the CDR3. CDR1 SGHNT and CDR2 YYREEE come from the germline V gene (reference sequence). The CDR3 bases are TGTGCCAGCAGCTTGTCCGGGGGGGACACTGAAGCTTTCTTT. It specifies CASSLSGGDTEAFF.

The chain combines TRBV5-1 with TRBJ1-2; 8 bases map to TRBD1. The germline CDR1 and CDR2 sequences are SGHRS and YFSETQ. The CDR3 covers 14 residues. J was trimmed by 8 bases and V by 4 bases; bases with no gene match: 10. The CDR3 loop is CASSPGQDPEGYTF. Written as DNA, the CDR3 is TGCGCCAGCAGCCCGGGACAGGACCCTGAAGGCTACACCTTC.

This clone has only one observation. The CDR3 nucleotides read TGTGCCAGCAGCCAAGTAGCGGGATCCAACAATGAGCAGTTCTTC. It encodes CASSQVAGSNNEQFF. The rearrangement uses TRBV3-1 (or the pseudogene TRBV3-2) and TRBJ2-1; 8 bases are shared with TRBD2. The V gene end was trimmed by 1 base and the J gene end by 5 bases; junction bases not matched to a gene: 4. CDR1 and CDR2 (germline): LGHDT, YNNKEL (reference sequence). This CDR3 is 15 amino acids long.

V and J are TRBV19 and TRBJ1-6, with 10 bases matching TRBD1. Unmatched junction bases numbered 5, after V lost 5 bases and J lost 7 bases. Per the germline V gene, CDR1 is LNHDA and CDR2 is SQIVND (reference sequence). The CDR3 loop spans 15 amino acids. The CDR3 reads CASSRQGARNSPLHF. Written as DNA, the CDR3 is TGTGCCAGTAGTCGACAGGGGGCGCGGAATTCACCCCTCCACTTT.

This chain connects TRBV28 to TRBJ1-4, with D perhaps TRBD1 (5 bases). Germline CDR1 MDHEN, CDR2 SYDVKM. The V end lost 6 bases, the J end lost 2 bases, and 10 bases lay between the germline ends. The CDR3 is 14 residues long. The CDR3 reads CASSSGETNEKLFF. The DNA of the CDR3 is TGTGCCAGCAGCTCGGGGGAGACTAATGAAAAACTGTTTTTT.

This clone was observed once. The chain recombines TRBV2 with TRBJ2-5, with 7 positions matching TRBD2. V shed 1 base and J 7 bases; nucleotides not matched to a gene: 9. Germline V gene sequence: CDR1 SNHLY, CDR2 FYNNEI. The CDR3 runs 15 residues. The CDR3 is CASSEGQGGLGTQYF. In nucleotides, the CDR3 is TGTGCCAGCAGTGAAGGTCAGGGAGGGTTGGGGACCCAGTACTTC.

CDR3 residues: CASTPGGAGFGHEQFF. As DNA, the CDR3 is TGTGCCAGTACCCCGGGGGGGGCGGGCTTTGGACATGAGCAGTTCTTC. The rearrangement links TRBV19 to TRBJ2-1; 8 bases are a match to TRBD2. The CDR3 covers 16 residues. Germline V gives CDR1 LNHDA, CDR2 SQIVND (reference sequence). V lost 7 bases to trimming and J lost 8 bases; unmatched junction nucleotides: 16.

The chain links TRBV2 to TRBJ2-1; no reliable D call. This CDR3 is built from 14 residues. Germline V lookup: CDR1 SNHLY, CDR2 FYNNEI. V dropped 8 bases and J dropped 0 bases, with 11 bases sitting between them. The CDR3 DNA reads TGTGCCAGCGGGCGTACCACCTCCTACAATGAGCAGTTCTTC. This gives the protein CASGRTTSYNEQFF.

The chain recombines TRBV7-9 with TRBJ2-1, with TRBD1 matching over 8 bases. Per the germline V gene, CDR1 is SEHNR and CDR2 is FQNEAQ (reference sequence). The V segment lost 5 bases and the J segment 4 bases; nucleotides outside the gene matches: 7. The CDR3 sequence is 15 residues long. CDR3 sequence: CASSPDRGSYNEQFF. The CDR3 nucleotides read TGTGCCAGCAGCCCCGACAGGGGAAGTTACAATGAGCAGTTCTTC.

V and J are TRBV2 and TRBJ2-7; weak D call: TRBD2 (6 bases). The germline V and J ends were trimmed by 3 bases and 2 bases, with 11 bases remaining between them. Per germline, CDR1 SNHLY and CDR2 FYNNEI. The CDR3 covers 14 residues. DNA of the CDR3: TGTGCCAGCAGTGACCCGGGGGTTCCCTACGAGCAGTACTTC. Translation gives CASSDPGVPYEQYF.

The chain is built from TRBV13 and TRBJ2-7, with 11 bases matching TRBD2. The germline CDR1 and CDR2 sequences are PRHDT and FYEKMQ (reference sequence). The junction had 4 bases not matched to a gene; V was cut back by 9 bases and J by 6 bases. The CDR3 spans 12 residues. CDR3 sequence reads: CASSGRAPEQYF. The DNA for the CDR3 is TGTGCCAGTAGCGGGAGGGCCCCCGAGCAGTACTTC.

The chain recombines TRBV6-6 with TRBJ2-7; 8 bases are a match to TRBD2. The CDR3 consists of 15 residues. Trimming cost V 2 bases and J 1 base; bases outside gene matches: 4. CDR1 is MNHNY, CDR2 SVGAGI, per germline (reference sequence). CDR3 sequence: CASSYLAGDSYEQYV. The CDR3 DNA reads as TGTGCCAGCAGTTACCTAGCGGGCGATTCCTACGAGCAGTACGTC.

This sequence joins TRBV7-9 and TRBJ1-2, with 7 nucleotides matching TRBD1. The ends lost 1 base at V and 6 bases at J; junction bases unmatched: 11. This CDR3 is 16 amino acids long. Germline V gene lookup returns CDR1 SEHNR and CDR2 FQNEAQ (reference sequence). The CDR3 DNA sequence: TGTGCCAGCAGCTTAGGGTCAGGGGGTGCCGGAGATGGCTACACCTTC. Protein: CASSLGSGGAGDGYTF. Full variable domain (remainder filled in from reference TRBV7-9 and TRBJ1-2): DTGVSQNPRHKITKRGQNVTFRCDPISEHNRLYWYRQTLGQGPEFLTYFQNEAQLEKSRLLSDRFSAERPKGSFSTLEIQRTEQGDSAMYLCASSLGSGGAGDGYTFGSGTRLTVV.

The V gene is TRBV19, the J gene TRBJ1-1, with TRBD1 as a possible D gene (5 bases). Trimming removed 1 base from V and 3 bases from J, with 12 bases in between. This CDR3 contains 15 residues. Germline assignment: CDR1 LNHDA and CDR2 SQIVND (reference sequence). CDR3 protein: CASSIVGALDTEAFF. The CDR3 nucleotides are TGTGCCAGTAGTATAGTTGGGGCCCTGGACACTGAAGCTTTCTTT. Full variable domain (missing parts from reference TRBV19 and TRBJ1-1): DGGITQSPKYLFRKEGQNVTLSCEQNLNHDAMYWYRQDPGQGLRLIYYSQIVNDFQKGDIAEGYSVSREKKESFPLTVTSAQKNPTAFYLCASSIVGALDTEAFFGQGTRLTVV.

This chain joins TRBV5-4 and TRBJ1-2, with D uncertain. V shed 4 bases and J shed 11 bases, with 12 bases lying between them. The CDR3 spans 11 residues. Germline assignment: CDR1 SGHNT and CDR2 YYREEE (reference sequence). The CDR3 DNA reads as TGTGCCAGCAGCCTCGGGTCGGTGTACACCTTC. Residues: CASSLGSVYTF. Variable domain in full (rest from reference TRBV5-4 and TRBJ1-2): ETGVTQSPTHLIKTRGQQVTLRCSSQSGHNTVSWYQQALGQGPQFIFQYYREEENGRGNFPPRFSGLQFPNYSSELNVNALELDDSALYLCASSLGSVYTFGSGTRLTVV.

CDR3 coding DNA: TGTGCCAGCAGTTGGGACAGATCCTACGAGCAGTACTTC. Protein product: CASSWDRSYEQYF. The V call is TRBV27, the J call TRBJ2-7; 7 positions agree with TRBD1. With 4 bases clipped from V and 1 base from J, the junction kept 1 base outside the gene matches. The CDR3 sequence is 13 residues long. Germline values: CDR1 MNHEY, CDR2 SMNVEV (reference sequence).

In regard to this clone: The sample holds other DNA sequences that translate to the same CDR3. The chain recombines TRBV5-1 with TRBJ1-3, with D tentatively TRBD1 (5 bases). Germline CDR1 is SGHRS and CDR2 is YFSETQ. The CDR3 runs 14 residues. The V gene lost 0 bases and the J gene lost 4 bases, with 8 bases spanning the gap. The CDR3 sequence is CASSLAGVGNTIYF. Written as DNA, the CDR3 is TGCGCCAGCAGCTTGGCGGGGGTCGGAAACACCATATATTTT.

V is TRBV2 and J is TRBJ1-2; tentative D call: TRBD1 (6 bases). V was cut by 3 bases and J by 5 bases, with 13 bases left in between. The CDR3 is 14 residues long. Germline CDR1 is SNHLY and CDR2 is FYNNEI. CDR3 region: CASSENRAHYGYTF. In DNA, the CDR3 is TGTGCCAGCAGTGAGAACAGGGCTCATTATGGCTACACCTTC.

This clone has a single count. The chain uses TRBV28 and TRBJ2-7; TRBD1 is a possible D gene (6 bases). V dropped 3 bases and J dropped 1 base, with 10 bases sitting between them. From germline, CDR1 is MDHEN and CDR2 SYDVKM. The CDR3 is 14 amino acids. CDR3 in amino acids: CASSLKGDSYEQYF. DNA for the CDR3: TGTGCCAGCAGTTTGAAGGGGGATTCCTACGAGCAGTACTTC.

The V and J genes are TRBV7-3 and TRBJ2-2; D uncertain. V was cut by 5 bases and J by 3 bases, with 4 bases left in between. From germline, CDR1 is SGHTA and CDR2 FQGTGA. This CDR3 has 12 residues. The CDR3 nucleotides read TGTGCCAGCAGCCCAGACACCGGGGAGCTGTTTTTT. The encoded protein is CASSPDTGELFF.